Each of the 18 T cell receptor beta chains below was sequenced from the same sample in a study of persistence of HIV-infected CD4 T cells. Their antigens remain unidentified. The libraries were made with immunoSEQ version 4 in survey mode. Only in-frame clones appear in the TCRdb table, and some are missing; sequencing was by immunoSEQ multiplex PCR. This table holds under 40,000 clones, more than 75% found once. Lysates of CMV-infected fibroblasts at around 9.1 ug/mL stimulated these cells. Sorted nonresponding memory CD4+ T cells were CD40L-negative, CD69-negative, CD45RO-high. The specimen was CD4+ T cells sorted from PBMCs after approximately 19-hour stimulation, collected from a patient who received antiretroviral therapy. The receptors were gathered from an adult woman with HIV who was CMV-seropositive.

The chain employs TRBV7-9 and TRBJ1-3, with 8 bases aligning to TRBD1. The CDR3 covers 13 residues. With 5 bases clipped from V and 9 bases from J, the junction kept 6 bases outside the gene matches. The V gene's germline CDR1 is SEHNR and CDR2 FQNEAQ (reference sequence). CDR3: CASSPKTGATIYF. The CDR3 DNA follows: TGTGCCAGCAGCCCAAAGACAGGGGCCACCATATATTTT.

V gene TRBV19 combines with J gene TRBJ1-1; D uncertain. The CDR3 runs to 16 residues. V was cut by 6 bases and J by 2 bases, with 19 bases left in between. Per germline, CDR1 LNHDA and CDR2 SQIVND (reference sequence). CDR3 nucleotides: TGTGCCAGTAGGGACGTTAGCTCCCTCATTAACACTGAAGCTTTCTTT. Its translation: CASRDVSSLINTEAFF.

The chain uses TRBV7-2 and TRBJ2-7; 8 nucleotides align to TRBD2. V shed 1 base, J shed 3 bases, and the junction held 8 bases outside the gene matches. The CDR3 covers 16 residues. Germline-derived CDR1 and CDR2 are SGHTA and FQGNSA. In DNA form, the CDR3 reads TGTGCCAGCAGCTTAGGGGCAGGGACTAGGAGCTACGAGCAGTACTTC. Translation gives CASSLGAGTRSYEQYF.

This chain joins TRBV12-5 and TRBJ2-3; 7 nucleotides agree with TRBD2. The V gene end was trimmed by 5 bases and the J gene end by 4 bases; junction bases not matched to a gene: 9. Germline V gives CDR1 LGHNT, CDR2 FRNRAP. CDR3 length: 15 residues. The CDR3 nucleotides are TGTGCTAGTGGTCCTCCGGGGGGACGTCCAGATACGCAGTATTTT. This gives the protein CASGPPGGRPDTQYF.

V usage is TRBV2 and J usage is TRBJ1-6; D gene ambiguous. The CDR3 has 15 residues. Trimming shortened V by 4 bases and J by 8 bases, and 15 bases separated the two germline ends. Germline V gives CDR1 SNHLY, CDR2 FYNNEI. The CDR3 is CASSADSQRDSPLHF. CDR3 DNA: TGTGCCAGCAGTGCGGACTCCCAGAGGGATTCACCCCTCCACTTT. Variable domain in full (rest from reference TRBV2 and TRBJ1-6): EPEVTQTPSHQVTQMGQEVILRCVPISNHLYFYWYRQILGQKVEFLVSFYNNEISEKSEIFDDQFSVERPDGSNFTLKIRSTKLEDSAMYFCASSADSQRDSPLHFGNGTRLTVT.

This clone was picked up one time. J is TRBJ1-1 and V is TRBV10-3, with a weak D call TRBD1 (5 bases). V lost 5 bases and J lost 0, with 13 bases in between. CDR3 length: 15 amino acids. CDR1 is ENHRY and CDR2 is SYGVKD in the germline V gene. The DNA of the CDR3 is TGTGCCATCAGTAAAAAAGACAGTTTGAACACTGAAGCTTTCTTT. Translated, it gives CAISKKDSLNTEAFF.

The chain combines TRBV9 with TRBJ2-7, with D perhaps TRBD2 (6 bases). V dropped 0 bases and J dropped 6 bases, with 13 bases sitting between them. From germline, CDR1 is SGDLS and CDR2 YYNGEE. The CDR3 is made up of 14 amino acids. DNA of the CDR3: TGTGCCAGCAGCGTAGTTCCGGGAGTAGGCGAGCAGTACTTC. As protein: CASSVVPGVGEQYF.

The rearrangement links TRBV7-6 to TRBJ2-5, with a possible D match to TRBD1 (7 bases). The CDR3 loop spans 13 amino acids. The germline CDR1 and CDR2 sequences are SGHVS and FNYEAQ. Trimming pared 6 bases from V and 5 bases from J, leaving 13 bases between. This chain's CDR3 is CASSPGGWETQYF. In nucleotides, the CDR3 is TGTGCCAGCAGTCCAGGGGGGTGGGAGACCCAGTACTTC.

This chain uses TRBV19 with TRBJ1-3, with no clear D. CDR3 length: 15 amino acids. Deletions cut 0 bases from V and 3 bases from J, with 9 bases between. CDR1 and CDR2 (germline): LNHDA, SQIVND (reference sequence). CDR3 bases: TGTGCCAGTAGTATAGAGTATCTTCATGGAAACACCATATATTTT. Translated, it gives CASSIEYLHGNTIYF.

A single count supports this clone. The rearrangement joins TRBV28 to TRBJ2-7; unclear D gene. Per the germline V gene, CDR1 is MDHEN and CDR2 is SYDVKM. V gave up 2 bases and J gave up 7 bases, with 9 bases separating them. The length of the CDR3 is 12 residues. The chain's CDR3 is CASSLGLGEQYF. Here the CDR3 DNA reads TGTGCCAGCAGTTTAGGGTTGGGAGAGCAGTACTTC.

The chain joins TRBV28 to TRBJ2-7; 12 bases agree with TRBD1. The CDR3 has 15 amino acids. Per germline, CDR1 MDHEN and CDR2 SYDVKM. V dropped 2 bases and J dropped 11; count of bases not matched to a gene: 10. The CDR3 sequence: CASSLTGTGGAREYF. The CDR3 nucleotides read TGTGCCAGCAGTTTAACCGGGACAGGGGGCGCCCGGGAGTACTTC.

A few counts support this clone. J is TRBJ2-7 and V is TRBV5-6; possible D gene TRBD1, 5 bases. The CDR3 runs 15 residues. Between the trimmed V and J ends, which lost 4 bases and 0 bases, there was a span of 14 bases. Per the germline V gene, CDR1 is SGHDT and CDR2 is YYEEEE. Here the CDR3 reads CASSQKTVSSYEQYF. Written as DNA, the CDR3 is TGTGCCAGCAGCCAGAAGACAGTTAGCTCCTACGAGCAGTACTTC.

The V call is TRBV24-1, the J call TRBJ2-2; possibly TRBD2 for D (6 bases). Germline values: CDR1 KGHDR, CDR2 SFDVKD. V was shortened by 6 bases and J by 0 bases, with 13 bases between the two germline ends. This CDR3 has 16 residues. CDR3 in amino acids: CATSPWRDSNTGELFF. In nucleotides, the CDR3 is TGTGCCACCAGTCCCTGGCGGGACTCGAACACCGGGGAGCTGTTTTTT.

The chain recombines TRBV4-1 with TRBJ2-5; 12 nucleotides agree with TRBD2. V was clipped by 1 base and J by 4 bases; unmatched bases: 4. Germline lookup yields CDR1 MGHRA and CDR2 YSYEKL. The CDR3 covers 16 residues. The CDR3 sequence: CASSQASGLAGETQYF. CDR3 DNA sequence: TGCGCCAGCAGCCAAGCCTCGGGACTAGCGGGAGAGACCCAGTACTTC.

This clone was counted a single time. This chain joins TRBV3-1 (or the pseudogene TRBV3-2) and TRBJ2-2, with 10 bases identical to TRBD1. In germline, CDR1 is LGHDT, CDR2 YNNKEL (reference sequence). V was pared by 5 bases and J by 2 bases, with 5 bases of the junction left unmatched. This CDR3 has 16 amino acids. CDR3 loop: CASSSTGGGNTGELFF. For the CDR3, the DNA is TGTGCCAGCAGCTCGACAGGGGGCGGAAACACCGGGGAGCTGTTTTTT.

The V and J genes are TRBV7-2 and TRBJ2-5; no reliable D call. There are 12 residues in the CDR3. Germline V gene sequence: CDR1 SGHTA, CDR2 FQGNSA. Between the trimmed V and J ends, which lost 1 base and 13 bases, there was a span of 13 bases. The CDR3 is CASSLDGVYTYF. CDR3 coding DNA: TGTGCCAGCAGCTTAGATGGCGTTTATACGTACTTC.

J is TRBJ1-2 and V is TRBV5-6; a weak D match, TRBD1 (6 bases). The V end lost 0 bases, the J end lost 4 bases, and 13 bases lay between the germline ends. This CDR3 has 15 residues. Germline V gene data show CDR1 as SGHDT and CDR2 as YYEEEE. CDR3 amino acids: CASSLGGGDPYGYTF. In nucleotides, the CDR3 is TGTGCCAGCAGCTTGGGTGGGGGCGACCCCTATGGCTACACCTTC.

This chain links TRBV30 with TRBJ2-1; TRBD2 matches at 7 bases. Trimming removed 5 bases from V and 9 bases from J; junction bases left unmatched: 1. CDR3 length: 10 amino acids. From germline, CDR1 is GTSNPN and CDR2 SVGIG (reference sequence). The CDR3 sequence is CAWGRGEQFF. CDR3 DNA sequence: TGTGCCTGGGGGAGGGGTGAGCAGTTCTTC.